This TCR beta chain was captured in a study of cytomegalovirus exposure and HLA in healthy donors. V gave up 1 base and J gave up 0 bases, with 16 bases separating them. Germline loops: CDR1 PRHDT, CDR2 FYEKMQ (reference sequence). The CDR3 is made up of 18 amino acids. Assay: immunoSEQ multiplex PCR; the TCRdb copy retains only in-frame clones and omits some. The table includes 80,000 to 100,000 clones, about 90% detected once. This receptor was taken from a man in his late teens or twenties in good health and CMV-seropositive. The V gene is TRBV13, the J gene TRBJ2-1, with D uncertain. Sample: PBMCs. The CDR3 DNA is TGTGCCAGCAGCTTAGTTTCGTACAGTCCAAGCTCCTACAATGAGCAGTTCTTC. Its protein product is CASSLVSYSPSSYNEQFF.